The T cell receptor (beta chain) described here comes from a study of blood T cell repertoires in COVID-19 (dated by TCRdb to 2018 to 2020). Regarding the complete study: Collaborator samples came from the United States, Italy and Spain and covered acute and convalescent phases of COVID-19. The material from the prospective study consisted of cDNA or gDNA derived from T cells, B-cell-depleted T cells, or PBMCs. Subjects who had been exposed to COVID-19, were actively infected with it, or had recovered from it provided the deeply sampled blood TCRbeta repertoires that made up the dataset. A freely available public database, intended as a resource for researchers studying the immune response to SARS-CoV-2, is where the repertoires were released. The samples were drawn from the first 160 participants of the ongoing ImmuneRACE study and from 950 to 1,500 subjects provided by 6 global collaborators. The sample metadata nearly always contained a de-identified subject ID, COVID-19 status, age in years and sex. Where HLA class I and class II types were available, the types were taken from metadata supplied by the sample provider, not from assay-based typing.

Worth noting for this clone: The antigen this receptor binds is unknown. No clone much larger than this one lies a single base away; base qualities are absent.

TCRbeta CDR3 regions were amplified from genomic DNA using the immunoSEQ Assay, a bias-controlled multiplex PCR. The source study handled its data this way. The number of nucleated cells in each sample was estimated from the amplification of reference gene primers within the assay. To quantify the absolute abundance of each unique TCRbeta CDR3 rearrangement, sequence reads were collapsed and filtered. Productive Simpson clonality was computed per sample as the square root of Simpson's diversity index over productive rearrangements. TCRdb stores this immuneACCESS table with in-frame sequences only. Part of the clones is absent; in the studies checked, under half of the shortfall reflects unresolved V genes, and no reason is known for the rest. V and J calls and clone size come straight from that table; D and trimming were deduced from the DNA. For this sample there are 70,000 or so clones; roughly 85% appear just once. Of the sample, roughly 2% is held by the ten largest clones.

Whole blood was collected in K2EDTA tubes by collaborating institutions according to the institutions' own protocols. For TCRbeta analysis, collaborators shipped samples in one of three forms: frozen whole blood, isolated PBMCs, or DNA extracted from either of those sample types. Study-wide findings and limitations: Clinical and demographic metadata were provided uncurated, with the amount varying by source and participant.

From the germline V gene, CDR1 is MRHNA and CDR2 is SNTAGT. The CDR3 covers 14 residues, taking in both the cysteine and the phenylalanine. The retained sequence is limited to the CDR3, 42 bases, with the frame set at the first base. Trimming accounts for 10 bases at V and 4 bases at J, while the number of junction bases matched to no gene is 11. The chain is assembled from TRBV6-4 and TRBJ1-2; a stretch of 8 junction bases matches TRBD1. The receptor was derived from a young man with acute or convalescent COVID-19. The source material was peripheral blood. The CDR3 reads CAIWDRPGGYGYTF. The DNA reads TGTGCCATCTGGGACAGGCCCGGGGGCTATGGCTACACCTTC.